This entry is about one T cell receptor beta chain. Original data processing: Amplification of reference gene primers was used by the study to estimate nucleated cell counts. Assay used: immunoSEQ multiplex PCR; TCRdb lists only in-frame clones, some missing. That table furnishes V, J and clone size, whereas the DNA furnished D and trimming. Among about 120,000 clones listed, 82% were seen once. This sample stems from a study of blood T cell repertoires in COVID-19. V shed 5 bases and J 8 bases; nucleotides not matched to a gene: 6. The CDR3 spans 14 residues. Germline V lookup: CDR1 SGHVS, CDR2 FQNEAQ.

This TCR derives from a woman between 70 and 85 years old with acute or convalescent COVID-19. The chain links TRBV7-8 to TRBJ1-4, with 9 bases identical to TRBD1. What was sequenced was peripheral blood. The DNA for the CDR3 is TGTGCCAGCAGCACCGGGACAGGGAAGGAAAAACTGTTTTTT. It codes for CASSTGTGKEKLFF.